These 9 T cell receptor beta chains were sequenced from one sample in a study of blood T cell repertoires in COVID-19. Produced via immunoSEQ multiplex PCR; TCRdb's table is partial and in-frame only. The sample lists roughly 300,000 clones; around 81% were seen once. What was sequenced was peripheral blood. The receptors stem from a woman in her sixties or seventies with active or convalescent COVID-19.

This chain joins TRBV3-1 (or the pseudogene TRBV3-2) and TRBJ1-4; TRBD1 matches 8 bases. Germline V gene sequence: CDR1 LGHDT, CDR2 YNNKEL (reference sequence). The CDR3 loop spans 14 amino acids. After removal of 6 bases from V and 7 bases from J, the junction contained 7 bases not matched to a gene. The CDR3, as DNA: TGTGCCAGCAGTGGCAGGGGGCTGAGTGAAAAACTGTTTTTT. Translating gives CASSGRGLSEKLFF.

The V call is TRBV18, the J call TRBJ2-5; weak D call: TRBD1 (6 bases). The germline V gene encodes CDR1 KGHSH and CDR2 LQKENI. V lost 4 bases and J lost 4, with 13 bases in between. This CDR3 has 14 residues. CDR3 bases: TGTGCCAGCTCACGAGGGGGTTCAGGAGAGACCCAGTACTTC. Translating it yields CASSRGGSGETQYF.

The chain couples TRBV2 to TRBJ1-5; a possible D gene is TRBD1 (5 bases). V lost 2 bases to trimming and J lost 7 bases, with 12 bases between them. CDR1 is SNHLY, CDR2 FYNNEI, per germline. The CDR3 consists of 14 residues. Written as DNA, the CDR3 is TGTGCCAGCAGTGAAACGAGGGGAGGCCAGCCCCAGCATTTT. Translation: CASSETRGGQPQHF.

J is TRBJ1-2 and V is TRBV7-9, with no clear D. V lost 1 base, J lost 0 bases, and 6 bases lay in between. Germline CDR1 SEHNR, CDR2 FQNEAQ (reference sequence). The CDR3 contains 14 residues. CDR3: CASSLVVANYGYTF. CDR3 DNA: TGTGCCAGCAGCTTAGTGGTAGCTAACTATGGCTACACCTTC.

This clone appeared a single time. Other DNA sequences within the sample encode an identical CDR3. The chain joins TRBV9 to TRBJ2-3; D not resolved. Germline V gene sequence: CDR1 SGDLS, CDR2 YYNGEE. Trimming took 0 bases from V and 0 from J, leaving 11 bases between them. This CDR3 has 16 residues. The CDR3 protein is CASSVESSSSTDTQYF. The CDR3 DNA is TGTGCCAGCAGCGTAGAGTCGTCTAGTAGCACAGATACGCAGTATTTT. Supplemented by reference TRBV9 and TRBJ2-3, the full variable domain reads DSGVTQTPKHLITATGQRVTLRCSPRSGDLSVYWYQQSLDQGLQFLIQYYNGEERAKGNILERFSAQQFPDLHSELNLSSLELGDSALYFCASSVESSSSTDTQYFGPGTRLTVL.

The chain has TRBV21-1 and TRBJ1-1. TRBV21-1 is assigned pseudogene status. This CDR3 contains 16 residues. The CDR3, as DNA: TGTGCCAGCAGCAAAGTGGGGGAGGGTGGGGGCACTGAAGCTTTCTTT. Its protein is CASSKVGEGGGTEAFF.

The J gene is TRBJ2-1, the V gene TRBV30, with 14 bases fitting TRBD2. From germline, CDR1 is GTSNPN and CDR2 SVGIG (reference sequence). V gave up 1 base and J gave up 1 base; unmatched junction bases: 9. The CDR3 extends over 19 amino acids. The CDR3 DNA is TGTGCCTGGAGTGGGGGACCGGGACTAGCGGGAGCTTCCTACAATGAGCAGTTCTTC. It specifies CAWSGGPGLAGASYNEQFF.

This chain uses TRBV5-8 with TRBJ1-6; 12 bases match TRBD1. J lost 9 bases, V lost 0 bases, and 4 bases had no gene match. Germline CDR1 is SGHTS and CDR2 is YDEGEE. This CDR3 contains 16 residues. The CDR3 DNA follows: TGTGCCAGCAGCTTGGAACCGGGACAGGGGGCTTCACCCCTCCACTTT. Amino acid sequence: CASSLEPGQGASPLHF.

The chain carries TRBV7-8 and TRBJ2-7, with TRBD1 matching over 9 bases. With V trimmed by 3 bases and J by 3 bases, 3 bases remained unmatched. This CDR3 contains 14 residues. Per the germline V gene, CDR1 is SGHVS and CDR2 is FQNEAQ. The CDR3 coding sequence is TGTGCCAGCAGCTTCCGGACAGGGGACTACGAGCAGTACTTC. Translating gives CASSFRTGDYEQYF.